The 15 T cell receptor beta chains below were found in one sample sequenced in a study of human T cells and chemical hapten exposure. The time point here: pre-sensitization, week 0. Described treatment: therapeutic diphenylcyclopropenone sensitization with weekly scalp DPC. TCRdb re-analysed the RACE reads in MiXCR, keeping a single row per CDR3 protein. This table holds approximately 370,000 distinct CDR3 sequences, around 5% found once. This sample comprised whole blood, obtained in connection with sensitization to the hapten diphenylcyclopropenone (DPC). These receptors originate from a woman between 18 and 29 years old with alopecia areata. Some clones in this sample may be carry-over from other donors' samples.

The chain combines TRBV14 with TRBJ2-1, with a possible D match to TRBD2 (6 bases). CDR3 length: 16 residues. Trimming took off 4 bases at V and 1 base at J, with 14 bases between the two ends. The germline gives CDR1 SGHDN, CDR2 FVKESK. CDR3 protein: CASSPFKGRSYNEQFF. The DNA for the CDR3 is TGTGCCAGCAGCCCCTTCAAGGGGAGGTCCTACAATGAGCAGTTCTTC.

A few counts support this clonotype. The chain recombines TRBV2 with TRBJ2-2; D is ambiguous. This CDR3 comprises 14 residues. Germline V gives CDR1 SNHLY, CDR2 FYNNEI. Trimming removed 4 bases from V and 3 bases from J, with 9 bases in between. CDR3 DNA: TGTGCCAGCAGTGTACGCAGCTACACCGGGGAGCTGTTTTTT. It translates to CASSVRSYTGELFF.

The V call is TRBV6-1, the J call TRBJ1-4; D call uncertain. Trimming removed 0 bases at V and 8 bases at J, with 7 bases between. This CDR3 is 13 amino acids long. Looked up from germline, CDR1 is MNHNS and CDR2 is SASEGT. The CDR3 bases are TGTGCCAGCAGTGAAGCTGGCTGGGAAAAACTGTTTTTT. It codes for CASSEAGWEKLFF.

This clonotype was counted at least ten times. This rearrangement joins TRBV6-2 or TRBV6-3 to TRBJ1-5, with D possibly being TRBD1 (5 bases). This CDR3 is built from 14 residues. The V end was cut by 10 bases, the J end by 9 bases, with 22 bases between. Germline CDR1 is MNHEY and CDR2 is SVGEGT. This CDR3 reads CATNSGGTLGPQHF. For the CDR3, the DNA is TGTGCCACCAACTCGGGAGGGACCCTGGGGCCCCAGCATTTT.

This clonotype has only a few counts. V and J are TRBV7-9 and TRBJ2-7, with D hard to call. The CDR3 sequence is 13 residues long. V was clipped by 6 bases and J by 3 bases, with 12 bases between them. From germline, CDR1 is SEHNR and CDR2 FQNEAQ (reference sequence). CDR3 sequence: CASSSSADYEQYF. The CDR3 nucleotides are TGTGCCAGCAGTTCCTCCGCGGACTACGAGCAGTACTTC.

This clonotype appeared many times. This sequence joins TRBV12-3 or TRBV12-4 and TRBJ2-3; 8 positions match TRBD1. This CDR3 region has 15 residues. V lost 3 bases and J lost 6; bases outside the gene matches: 8. The CDR3 spells CASSLGQVLRDTQYF. The CDR3 bases are TGTGCCAGCAGTTTGGGACAGGTCCTAAGGGATACGCAGTATTTT.

The gene calls are TRBV5-5 and TRBJ1-6; maybe TRBD1 (6 bases). CDR3 length: 16 amino acids. V lost 0 bases and J 7 bases, leaving 14 bases between the germline ends. The germline gives CDR1 SGHKS, CDR2 YYEKEE (reference sequence). CDR3 in amino acids: CASSLVGGRQNSPLHF. CDR3 DNA: TGTGCCAGCAGCTTGGTCGGGGGCAGGCAAAATTCACCCCTCCACTTT.

In this sample, this clonotype turned up many times. The rearrangement uses TRBV4-3 and TRBJ1-3; the D is unclear. Trimming stripped 3 bases from V and 2 bases from J, with 11 bases between. CDR1 and CDR2 from the germline V gene are LGHNA and YSLEER. The CDR3 totals 15 residues. CDR3 sequence reads: CASSHLGDTGNTIYF. The CDR3 DNA follows: TGCGCCAGCAGCCATCTCGGGGATACTGGAAACACCATATATTTT.

This clonotype was found many times. The J gene is TRBJ1-2, the V gene TRBV2; no clear D. V gave up 3 bases and J gave up 3 bases, with 11 bases separating them. The germline V gene has CDR1 SNHLY and CDR2 FYNNEI. The CDR3 is made up of 14 amino acids. CDR3 DNA: TGTGCCAGCAGTGATGTTGCCACCGACTATGGCTACACCTTC. Its translation: CASSDVATDYGYTF.

Ten or more counts support this clonotype. The V and J genes are TRBV20-1 and TRBJ1-6; no clear D gene. The germline V gene has CDR1 DFQATT and CDR2 SNEGSKA (reference sequence). Trimming left V 2 bases short and J 16 bases short, with 9 bases between. The CDR3 is 10 residues long. CDR3 amino acids: CSARLGYLHF. The CDR3 nucleotides read TGCAGTGCTAGACTAGGTTATCTCCACTTT.

This clonotype was seen a few times. V usage is TRBV28 and J usage is TRBJ2-3; D remains unclear. The CDR3 contains 14 residues. V lost 3 bases, J lost 0 bases, and 7 bases lay in between. Per germline, CDR1 MDHEN and CDR2 SYDVKM. The CDR3: CASSFPASTDTQYF. For the CDR3, the DNA is TGTGCCAGCAGTTTTCCAGCTAGCACAGATACGCAGTATTTT. The variable domain in full, with the rest retrieved from reference TRBV28 and TRBJ2-3, is DVKVTQSSRYLVKRTGEKVFLECVQDMDHENMFWYRQDPGLGLRLIYFSYDVKMKEKGDIPEGYSVSREKKERFSLILESASTNQTSMYLCASSFPASTDTQYFGPGTRLTVL.

The CDR3 loop reads CASNDRGQGAETQYF. The CDR3 DNA reads TGTGCCAGCAATGATCGAGGACAGGGGGCAGAGACCCAGTACTTC. The chain carries TRBV28 and TRBJ2-5; 11 nucleotides match TRBD1. The CDR3 totals 15 residues. Germline V gene data show CDR1 as MDHEN and CDR2 as SYDVKM. Trimming removed 7 bases from V and 4 bases from J; junction bases left unmatched: 8.

This clonotype has just a few counts. CDR3 protein: CASSLDGLNTGELFF. DNA of the CDR3: TGTGCCAGCAGCTTAGATGGCCTCAACACCGGGGAGCTGTTTTTT. The chain uses TRBV11-2 and TRBJ2-2; D unresolved. Per the germline V gene, CDR1 is SGHAT and CDR2 is FQNNGV. This CDR3 has 15 residues. V was cut by 0 bases and J by 2 bases, with 7 bases left in between.

This clonotype was recorded a few times. This chain connects TRBV19 to TRBJ2-5; D is possibly TRBD1 or TRBD2 (5 bases each). This CDR3 has 13 residues. Germline CDR1 reads LNHDA; CDR2 reads SQIVND (reference sequence). Deletions cut 6 bases from V and 3 bases from J, with 11 bases between. The CDR3 DNA sequence: TGTGCCAGTAGCTGGGACGGAGAAGAGACCCAGTACTTC. As protein: CASSWDGEETQYF.

There are a few counts of this clonotype. The DNA of the CDR3 is TGCGCCAGCAGCCAGGACAGGGGAATCACTGAAGCTTTCTTT. Residues: CASSQDRGITEAFF. This chain uses TRBV5-1 with TRBJ1-1; 9 bases map to TRBD1. The CDR3 consists of 14 residues. V lost 4 bases to trimming and J lost 4 bases; unmatched junction nucleotides: 5. Germline V CDR1 and CDR2: SGHRS, YFSETQ.